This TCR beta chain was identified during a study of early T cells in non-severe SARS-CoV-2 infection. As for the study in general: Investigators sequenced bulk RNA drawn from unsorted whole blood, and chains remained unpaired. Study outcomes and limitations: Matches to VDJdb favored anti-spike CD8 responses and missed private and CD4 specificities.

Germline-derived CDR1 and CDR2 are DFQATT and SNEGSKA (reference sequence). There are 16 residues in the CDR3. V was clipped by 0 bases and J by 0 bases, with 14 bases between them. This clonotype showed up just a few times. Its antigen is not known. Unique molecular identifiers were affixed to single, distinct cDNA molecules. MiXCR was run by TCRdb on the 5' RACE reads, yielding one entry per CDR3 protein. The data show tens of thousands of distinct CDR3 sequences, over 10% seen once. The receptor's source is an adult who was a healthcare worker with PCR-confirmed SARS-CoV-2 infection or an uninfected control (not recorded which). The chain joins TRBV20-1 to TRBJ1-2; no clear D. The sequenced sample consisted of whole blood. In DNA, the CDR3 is TGCAGTGCTAGAGATCGGCAGGCGCTACCTAACTATGGCTACACCTTC. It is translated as CSARDRQALPNYGYTF.